These 19 T cell receptor beta chains came from one sample sequenced in a study of blood T cells in healthy people across ages. With a J-beta primer mix and a sample-barcoded 5' primer, a second PCR ran roughly 7 to 11 cycles. Via MiXCR, TCRdb re-called the 5' RACE reads, giving one row per CDR3 protein. The sample includes about 1.5 million distinct CDR3 sequences, 35% to 45% of them seen just once. The sequenced sample consisted of blood. These receptors were collected from a woman between 18 and 29 years old in good health.

This clonotype was recorded a few times. The chain links TRBV9 to TRBJ2-1; D is unclear. Germline V gene lookup returns CDR1 SGDLS and CDR2 YYNGEE. Trimming took 4 bases from V and 9 from J, leaving 17 bases between them. CDR3 size: 14 residues. The CDR3 coding sequence is TGTGCCAGCAGCCCCCGACCGGACCTTGGTGAGCAGTTCTTC. Translating gives CASSPRPDLGEQFF.

This clonotype was seen only a few times. The chain employs TRBV12-3 or TRBV12-4 and TRBJ1-5, with D unresolved. This CDR3 is built from 13 residues. The V end lost 6 bases, the J end lost 4 bases, and 10 bases lay between the germline ends. CDR3 amino acids: CASSPLRNQPQHF. CDR3 nucleotides: TGTGCCAGCAGCCCACTGAGGAATCAGCCCCAGCATTTT.

This chain connects TRBV19 to TRBJ1-5, with a weak D call TRBD1 (5 bases). Germline V gene lookup returns CDR1 LNHDA and CDR2 SQIVND (reference sequence). Trimming removed 7 bases at V and 4 bases at J, with 17 bases between. There are 15 residues in the CDR3. In DNA, the CDR3 is TGTGCCAGTACCGCTCTTGGGGGACGAAATCAGCCCCAGCATTTT. Protein: CASTALGGRNQPQHF.

The CDR3 DNA reads as TGTGCCAGCAGCAGCAGGGGGGGGCTGTACAATGAGCAGTACTTC. The encoded protein is CASSSRGGLYNEQYF. This chain links TRBV11-2 with TRBJ2-1; the D gene could be TRBD1 or TRBD2 (7 bases each). The J call may be mistaken, given a closer DNA end match to TRBJ2-7. The CDR3 sequence is 15 residues long. CDR1 and CDR2 (germline): SGHAT, FQNNGV.

This clonotype showed up just a few times. This chain connects TRBV20-1 to TRBJ1-2; D call uncertain. CDR1 is DFQATT, CDR2 SNEGSKA, per germline (reference sequence). V lost 4 bases, J lost 1 base, and 25 bases lay in between. The CDR3 is 18 residues long. In nucleotides, the CDR3 is TGCAGTGCTATGAAGCTTGCGTCGACGGAACCTTTTAACTATGGCTACACCTTC. As protein: CSAMKLASTEPFNYGYTF.

This chain joins TRBV15 and TRBJ2-5, with D possibly matching TRBD1 (6 bases). The end of the DNA fits TRBJ2-7 better, so the J call may be wrong. The CDR3 loop spans 18 amino acids. Germline lookup yields CDR1 LNHNV and CDR2 YYDKDF (reference sequence). CDR3 nucleotide sequence: TGTGCCACCAGCAGAGAAGATTTTGATCCAGGACAGTTCTACGAGCAGTACTTC. It codes for CATSREDFDPGQFYEQYF.

This chain links TRBV6-5 with TRBJ1-6; weak D call: TRBD1 (6 bases). V was cut by 4 bases and J by 6 bases, with 16 bases left in between. Germline V CDR1 and CDR2: MNHEY, SVGAGI. CDR3 length equals 16 residues. The DNA for the CDR3 is TGTGCCAGCAGTTGCTCGGAACAGGGCTCTAATTCACCCCTCCACTTT. It is translated as CASSCSEQGSNSPLHF.

This clonotype was seen more than once but under ten times. This sequence joins TRBV27 and TRBJ1-6, with D possibly matching TRBD1 (6 bases). The germline V and J ends were trimmed by 6 bases and 10 bases, with 19 bases remaining between them. In germline, CDR1 is MNHEY, CDR2 SMNVEV (reference sequence). The CDR3 runs to 15 residues. The CDR3 loop is CASSNDPGAGSPLHF. DNA for the CDR3: TGTGCCAGCAGCAACGATCCAGGGGCTGGCTCACCCCTCCACTTT.

The sample holds one count of this clonotype. The V gene is TRBV24-1, the J gene TRBJ2-1; maybe TRBD2 (5 bases). Trimming pared 4 bases from V and 9 bases from J, leaving 15 bases between. In germline, CDR1 is KGHDR, CDR2 SFDVKD. CDR3 size: 14 residues. In DNA, the CDR3 is TGTGCCACCAGTGAACCGACCAGCCGGGGTGAGCAGTTCTTC. This gives the protein CATSEPTSRGEQFF.

The chain has TRBV6-5 and TRBJ1-1, with D maybe TRBD1 (5 bases). CDR3 length: 15 amino acids. The V and J ends lost 6 bases and 1 base respectively, with 15 bases between them. Germline V gene sequence: CDR1 MNHEY, CDR2 SVGAGI. The CDR3 coding sequence is TGTGCCAGCAGGCAGGGCCAGTACTGGAACACTGAAGCTTTCTTT. Amino acids: CASRQGQYWNTEAFF.

The V gene is TRBV19, the J gene TRBJ2-5; tentatively, D is TRBD1 or TRBD2 (5 bases each). Looked up from germline, CDR1 is LNHDA and CDR2 is SQIVND (reference sequence). Trimming took 1 base from V and 10 from J, leaving 13 bases between them. This CDR3 is built from 13 residues. The CDR3 loop reads CASSIVPSRGQYF. The CDR3 region has the DNA TGTGCCAGTAGTATAGTTCCCTCGAGGGGCCAGTACTTC.

The genes are TRBV28 and TRBJ2-1, with TRBD2 matching 10 bases. Germline trimming cut 6 bases from V and 7 bases from J; bases unmatched to any gene: 6. CDR3 length: 14 residues. Germline lookup yields CDR1 MDHEN and CDR2 SYDVKM. CDR3 nucleotides: TGTGCCAGCAGGTCTAGCGGGAGTTCTAATGAGCAGTTCTTC. It yields the protein CASRSSGSSNEQFF.

J is TRBJ1-4 and V is TRBV30, with a weak D call TRBD1 (6 bases). The V gene lost 2 bases and the J gene lost 4 bases, with 11 bases spanning the gap. Looked up from germline, CDR1 is GTSNPN and CDR2 is SVGIG (reference sequence). The CDR3 totals 14 residues. For the CDR3, the DNA is TGTGCCTGGAGTACCGGACAGAATAATGAAAAACTGTTTTTT. Translated: CAWSTGQNNEKLFF.

The chain links TRBV20-1 to TRBJ1-2; 8 bases fit TRBD1. The CDR3 runs to 15 residues. V shed 3 bases, J shed 3 bases, and the junction held 9 bases outside the gene matches. CDR1 DFQATT and CDR2 SNEGSKA come from the germline V gene (reference sequence). The CDR3 region has the DNA TGCAGTGCTAGTCCAGGACAGGGAATGGACTATGGCTACACCTTC. It specifies CSASPGQGMDYGYTF.

The V call is TRBV2, the J call TRBJ1-2; no reliable D call. The V end lost 3 bases, the J end lost 4 bases, and 9 bases lay between the germline ends. This CDR3 has 13 amino acids. Germline V gene sequence: CDR1 SNHLY, CDR2 FYNNEI. The CDR3 DNA follows: TGTGCCAGCAGTGAGGAAGGAATCTATGGCTACACCTTC. Translation gives CASSEEGIYGYTF.

This clonotype was detected only a few times. V gene TRBV7-2 combines with J gene TRBJ2-1; the D is unclear. Germline values: CDR1 SGHTA, CDR2 FQGNSA. This CDR3 is 12 amino acids long. Trimming took off 8 bases at V and 7 bases at J, with 12 bases between the two ends. The DNA of the CDR3 is TGTGCCAGCGCGGCGGCGTTTAATGAGCAGTTCTTC. This gives the protein CASAAAFNEQFF.

DNA for the CDR3: TGTGCCAGCAGTTTAGGCGCAGGGGCACTATCGGACCAGCCCCAGCATTTT. This encodes CASSLGAGALSDQPQHF. This chain links TRBV12-3 or TRBV12-4 with TRBJ1-5; D may be TRBD1 (6 bases). The germline V and J ends were trimmed by 1 base and 7 bases, with 20 bases remaining between them. This CDR3 contains 17 residues.

This clonotype showed up many times. The chain links TRBV7-2 to TRBJ2-1, with D possibly matching TRBD2 (6 bases). V was clipped by 4 bases and J by 4 bases, with 8 bases between them. Per germline, CDR1 SGHTA and CDR2 FQGNSA. There are 13 residues in the CDR3. CDR3 DNA sequence: TGTGCCAGCAGCTCTGGGACTTACAATGAGCAGTTCTTC. Amino acid sequence: CASSSGTYNEQFF.

V and J are TRBV10-3 and TRBJ2-2; TRBD1 might be the D (6 bases). The CDR3 has 13 amino acids. V was cut by 10 bases and J by 2 bases, with 11 bases left in between. The germline gives CDR1 ENHRY, CDR2 SYGVKD. The CDR3 reads CANRDTNTGELFF. The CDR3, as DNA: TGTGCCAACCGGGACACTAACACCGGGGAGCTGTTTTTT.